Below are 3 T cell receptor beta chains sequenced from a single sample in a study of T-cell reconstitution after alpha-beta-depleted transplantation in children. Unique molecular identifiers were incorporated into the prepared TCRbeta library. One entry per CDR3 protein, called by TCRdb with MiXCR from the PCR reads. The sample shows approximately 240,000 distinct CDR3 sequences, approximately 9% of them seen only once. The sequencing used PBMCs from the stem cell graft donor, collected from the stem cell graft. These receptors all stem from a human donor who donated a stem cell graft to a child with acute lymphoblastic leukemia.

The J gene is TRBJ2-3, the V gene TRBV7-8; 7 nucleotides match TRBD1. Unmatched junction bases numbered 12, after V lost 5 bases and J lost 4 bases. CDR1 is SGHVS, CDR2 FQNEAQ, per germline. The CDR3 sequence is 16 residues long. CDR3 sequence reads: CASSPRQGKDADTQYF. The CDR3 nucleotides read TGTGCCAGCAGCCCAAGACAGGGTAAAGATGCAGATACGCAGTATTTT.

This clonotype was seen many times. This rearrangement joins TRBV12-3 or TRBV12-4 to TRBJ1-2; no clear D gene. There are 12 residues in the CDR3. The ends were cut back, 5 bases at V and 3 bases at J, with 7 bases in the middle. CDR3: CASSPLDYGYTF. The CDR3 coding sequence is TGTGCCAGCAGTCCCTTAGACTATGGCTACACCTTC.

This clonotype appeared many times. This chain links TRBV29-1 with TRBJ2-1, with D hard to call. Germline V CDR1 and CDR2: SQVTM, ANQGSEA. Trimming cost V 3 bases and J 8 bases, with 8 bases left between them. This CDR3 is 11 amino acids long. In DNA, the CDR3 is TGCAGCGTTGATTATGGACATGAGCAGTTCTTC. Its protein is CSVDYGHEQFF.